What follows are 22 T cell receptor beta chains derived from one specimen sequenced in a study of T cells in Graves' hyperthyroidism and ophthalmopathy. Amplification of TCR beta CDR3 regions used RNA as the template. TCR CDR3 regions were first amplified by RT-PCR with HTBI primers. TCRdb itself ran the multiplex PCR reads through MiXCR, one entry per CDR3 protein. The data contain approximately 480,000 distinct CDR3 sequences, around 20% of them singletons. The sample consisted of blood. All receptors come from a man aged 18 to 29 with Graves' hyperthyroidism.

The V call is TRBV7-2, the J call TRBJ2-7; 7 bases map to TRBD1. The junction had 6 bases not matched to a gene; V was cut back by 5 bases and J by 2 bases. CDR1 and CDR2 (germline): SGHTA, FQGNSA. CDR3 length equals 14 residues. CDR3 in DNA: TGTGCCAGCAGCCGGGAACAGGGGACCTACGAGCAGTACTTC. Encoded protein: CASSREQGTYEQYF.

This clonotype was observed at least ten times. The rearrangement links TRBV6-1 to TRBJ1-5, with D uncertain. Germline V gene lookup returns CDR1 MNHNS and CDR2 SASEGT. The CDR3 has 15 residues. V lost 3 bases and J 2 bases, leaving 11 bases between the germline ends. The CDR3 region has the DNA TGTGCCAGCAGTGAGGCCTGGGCGGGCAATCAGCCCCAGCATTTT. It yields the protein CASSEAWAGNQPQHF.

About this clonotype itself: This clone may be a read error of a much larger clone one base away. The V gene is TRBV6-5, the J gene TRBJ2-5; 12 nucleotides align to TRBD2. The CDR3 extends over 15 amino acids. Trimming at V came to 0 bases and at J to 4 bases, leaving 0 bases not matched to a gene. Germline CDR1 reads MNHEY; CDR2 reads SVGAGI. As DNA, the CDR3 is TGTGCCAGCAGTTACTCGACTAGCGGGGGAGAGACCCAGTACTTC. Translation gives CASSYSTSGGETQYF.

This clonotype was observed at least ten times. V and J are TRBV4-2 and TRBJ2-7, with D uncertain. The CDR3 is 17 residues long. Trimming removed 3 bases from V and 3 bases from J, with 21 bases in between. Germline CDR1 is LGHNA and CDR2 is YNFKEQ. CDR3 loop: CASSQALAGRNIYEQYF. Here the CDR3 DNA reads TGTGCCAGCAGCCAGGCTCTGGCTGGTCGGAACATCTACGAGCAGTACTTC.

As for this clonotype: A much larger clone lies a single base off, so this may be a read error. Because it lacks the conserved phenylalanine or tryptophan at the end, this CDR3 is likely a read error. The chain links TRBV7-2 to TRBJ1-2; 7 nucleotides match TRBD1. Losses at the gene ends were 3 bases for V and 4 bases for J; bases not matched to a gene: 5. Germline V gene lookup returns CDR1 SGHTA and CDR2 FQGNSA. This CDR3 has 14 residues. Written as DNA, the CDR3 is TGTGCCAGCAGCTTGAACAGGGGTAGCTATGGCTACACCTTA. This sequence encodes CASSLNRGSYGYTL.

Comments on this clonotype: Germline is not matched at one junction end, which may reflect a read error. V and J are TRBV5-1 and TRBJ1-2, with unresolved D. Germline CDR1 is SGHRS and CDR2 is YFSETQ. The CDR3 consists of 14 residues. CDR3 in DNA: TGCGCCAGCCTCGAGGACGGCGCTAACTGTGGCTACACCTTC. Its translation is CASLEDGANCGYTF. Supplemented by reference TRBV5-1 and TRBJ1-2, the full variable domain reads KAGVTQTPRYLIKTRGQQVTLSCSPISGHRSVSWYQQTPGQGLQFLFEYFSETQRNKGNFPGRFSGRQFSNSRSEMNVSTLELGDSALYLCASLEDGANCGYTFGSGTRLTVV.

This chain connects TRBV12-3 or TRBV12-4 to TRBJ2-7; no clear D. With 6 bases removed from V and 2 bases from J, the gap between germline ends came to 8 bases. The CDR3 contains 12 residues. The CDR3 DNA reads TGTGCCAGCAGCAACCCTACCTACGAGCAGTACTTC. It encodes CASSNPTYEQYF.

This clonotype was observed a few times. The chain links TRBV9 to TRBJ1-6; TRBD1 might be the D (6 bases). Germline CDR1 is SGDLS and CDR2 is YYNGEE. V shed 9 bases and J shed 10 bases, with 26 bases lying between them. This CDR3 is 16 amino acids long. The CDR3 here is CANHPRVQGEGSPLHF. The CDR3 nucleotides are TGTGCCAACCACCCGAGGGTACAGGGAGAAGGGTCACCCCTCCACTTT.

This clonotype was recorded many times. The chain recombines TRBV20-1 with TRBJ2-5, with 10 bases that match TRBD2. CDR3 size: 13 residues. Germline assignment: CDR1 DFQATT and CDR2 SNEGSKA (reference sequence). Trimming cost V 3 bases and J 7 bases; bases outside gene matches: 5. CDR3 loop: CSASSSGGGTQYF. DNA of the CDR3: TGCAGTGCTAGCTCTAGCGGGGGAGGGACCCAGTACTTC.

The table lists this clonotype with many counts. V and J are TRBV28 and TRBJ2-2; D unclear. V was pared by 7 bases and J by 5 bases, with 5 bases between. CDR1 is MDHEN, CDR2 SYDVKM, per germline. The CDR3 has 11 amino acids. The CDR3 nucleotides are TGTGCCAGCACCCTGACCGGGGAGCTGTTTTTT. Amino acid sequence: CASTLTGELFF.

This clonotype was found a few times. The chain uses TRBV9 and TRBJ1-1, with TRBD1 matching 10 bases. The CDR3 has 14 residues. With 2 bases clipped from V and 11 bases from J, the junction kept 9 bases outside the gene matches. Germline V gene lookup returns CDR1 SGDLS and CDR2 YYNGEE. The chain's CDR3 is CASSVDETGGRAFF. The CDR3 coding sequence is TGTGCCAGCAGCGTCGATGAGACAGGGGGCAGGGCTTTCTTT. The full variable domain, its missing parts supplied by reference TRBV9 and TRBJ1-1, is DSGVTQTPKHLITATGQRVTLRCSPRSGDLSVYWYQQSLDQGLQFLIQYYNGEERAKGNILERFSAQQFPDLHSELNLSSLELGDSALYFCASSVDETGGRAFFGQGTRLTVV.

This clonotype was counted at least ten times. This rearrangement joins TRBV12-3 or TRBV12-4 to TRBJ1-1; D is undetermined. The CDR3 covers 16 residues. The V end lost 0 bases, the J end lost 1 base, and 12 bases lay between the germline ends. The CDR3 protein is CASSLAGDPRNTEAFF. The CDR3 nucleotides read TGTGCCAGCAGTTTAGCGGGCGACCCCAGGAACACTGAAGCTTTCTTT.

This clonotype was detected ten times or more. This chain links TRBV6-1 with TRBJ2-2; TRBD1 matches 7 bases. The germline V gene has CDR1 MNHNS and CDR2 SASEGT. The CDR3 is 15 amino acids. J lost 5 bases, V lost 7 bases, and 10 bases had no gene match. The CDR3 is CASTPRTGFTGELFF. The CDR3 bases are TGTGCCAGCACCCCCCGGACAGGATTTACCGGGGAGCTGTTTTTT.

Ten or more counts support this clonotype. The chain's CDR3 is CSVDGTGGAGQNIQYF. The CDR3 coding sequence is TGCAGCGTCGACGGGACAGGGGGAGCGGGACAAAACATTCAGTACTTC. V usage is TRBV29-1 and J usage is TRBJ2-4; 11 bases line up with TRBD1. V shed 6 bases and J 5 bases; nucleotides not matched to a gene: 12. Germline assignment: CDR1 SQVTM and CDR2 ANQGSEA. CDR3 length equals 16 residues.

The genes are TRBV7-9 and TRBJ2-7; no definite D call. The V gene's germline CDR1 is SEHNR and CDR2 FQNEAQ (reference sequence). The V and J ends lost 2 bases and 0 bases respectively, with 5 bases between them. The CDR3 length is 13 residues. This CDR3 is CASSLPDSYEQYF. The CDR3 coding sequence is TGTGCCAGCAGCTTACCCGACTCCTACGAGCAGTACTTC.

This clonotype was detected many times. This chain uses TRBV20-1 with TRBJ2-2; 8 bases line up with TRBD1. With V trimmed by 0 bases and J by 6 bases, 9 bases remained unmatched. There are 16 residues in the CDR3. Germline loops: CDR1 DFQATT, CDR2 SNEGSKA (reference sequence). This CDR3 reads CSARDLTGGEAGELFF. The CDR3 DNA reads TGCAGTGCTAGAGATCTTACAGGGGGTGAGGCCGGGGAGCTGTTTTTT.

With respect to this clonotype: A junction end diverges from the germline sequence, so it may reflect a read error. CDR3 sequence (DNA): TGCGCCAGCAGCCAAGATTCCAGCCAGAAGACCAAGTACTTC. It encodes CASSQDSSQKTKYF. This sequence joins TRBV4-1 and TRBJ2-5, with D uncertain. Per the germline V gene, CDR1 is MGHRA and CDR2 is YSYEKL. The CDR3 extends over 14 amino acids.

The chain recombines TRBV6-1 with TRBJ1-2; a possible D gene is TRBD1 (6 bases). V was shortened by 7 bases and J by 5 bases, with 20 bases between the two germline ends. The CDR3 loop spans 15 amino acids. CDR1 is MNHNS, CDR2 SASEGT, per germline. CDR3 coding DNA: TGTGCCAGCACAGGAGAACAGGGCCTATCATATGGCTACACCTTC. Translating gives CASTGEQGLSYGYTF.

This clonotype was picked up many times. V usage is TRBV11-2 and J usage is TRBJ2-5, with D maybe TRBD2 (5 bases). The CDR3 loop spans 15 amino acids. Trimming stripped 11 bases from V and 4 bases from J, with 23 bases between. The germline V gene encodes CDR1 SGHAT and CDR2 FQNNGV. CDR3 sequence (DNA): TGTGCCTCAGCGGCAGCCCCCTGGCTGGGAGAGACCCAGTACTTC. Encoded protein: CASAAAPWLGETQYF.

This clonotype was observed many times. The chain carries TRBV27 and TRBJ2-7; no reliable D call. Trimming cost V 10 bases and J 1 base, with 11 bases left between them. The V gene's germline CDR1 is MNHEY and CDR2 SMNVEV (reference sequence). This CDR3 has 12 amino acids. CDR3 region: CATSGGSYEQYF. CDR3 nucleotides: TGTGCCACTTCGGGCGGATCCTACGAGCAGTACTTC.

This clonotype showed up just a few times. The V call is TRBV2, the J call TRBJ2-7, with D possibly TRBD1 on 5 matching bases. CDR1 is SNHLY and CDR2 is FYNNEI in the germline V gene. Trimming cost V 0 bases and J 4 bases, with 10 bases left between them. This CDR3 contains 14 residues. For the CDR3, the DNA is TGTGCCAGCAGTGAAGCGTGGACACCGTACGAGCAGTACTTC. This gives the protein CASSEAWTPYEQYF.

This clonotype has at least ten counts. The rearrangement uses TRBV5-5 and TRBJ1-1, with D unclear. Germline CDR1 and CDR2: SGHKS and YYEKEE (reference sequence). Trimming removed 0 bases at V and 3 bases at J, with 9 bases between. This CDR3 is built from 14 residues. CDR3 amino acids: CASSLGFLDTEAFF. DNA for the CDR3: TGTGCCAGCAGCTTGGGCTTCCTCGACACTGAAGCTTTCTTT.